One sample yielded the 19 T cell receptor beta chains listed below, sequenced in a study of blood T cell repertoires in COVID-19 (TCRdb year 2020). Libraries came from the immunoSEQ multiplex PCR assay. Entries here come from immuneACCESS through TCRdb and include only in-frame sequences with V and J called. Some clones fail to appear in such tables; in the studies checked, an unresolved V gene covers under half of the shortfall, and the cause of the remainder is unknown. This sample comprises 150,000 to 200,000 clones, roughly 82% of them detected only once. Clones ranked in the top ten supply roughly 5% of the sample. The sample taken for sequencing was PBMCs or T cells enriched from blood (not recorded which). Source of these receptors: an older woman with acute COVID-19.

The chain joins TRBV6-5 to TRBJ2-2; 8 bases align to TRBD1. V lost 11 bases to trimming and J lost 2 bases; unmatched junction nucleotides: 10. The CDR3 is 15 amino acids. Per germline, CDR1 MNHEY and CDR2 SVGAGI. Here the CDR3 DNA reads TGTGCCGGCGGCTCGGGACAGGCCAACACCGGGGAGCTGTTTTTT. It encodes CAGGSGQANTGELFF.

The gene calls are TRBV9 and TRBJ1-3, with 8 positions matching TRBD1. The CDR3 has 15 amino acids. Unmatched junction bases numbered 4, after V lost 2 bases and J lost 3 bases. Per the germline V gene, CDR1 is SGDLS and CDR2 is YYNGEE. The CDR3 DNA reads TGTGCCAGCAGCGTTTGGGACAGGAATGGAAACACCATATATTTT. Protein sequence: CASSVWDRNGNTIYF.

The chain links TRBV6-5 to TRBJ1-1, with TRBD1 as a possible D gene (5 bases). Trimming cost V 4 bases and J 5 bases, with 11 bases left between them. In germline, CDR1 is MNHEY, CDR2 SVGAGI. This CDR3 has 13 amino acids. For the CDR3, the DNA is TGTGCCAGCAGTTGGGCGGGGGGAACTGAAGCTTTCTTT. This translates into CASSWAGGTEAFF.

This clone was counted between two and nine times. The V and J genes are TRBV29-1 and TRBJ2-7; TRBD2 agrees at 11 bases. Germline-derived CDR1 and CDR2 are SQVTM and ANQGSEA. The CDR3 runs 12 residues. V lost 4 bases and J lost 6; bases outside the gene matches: 2. The CDR3 reads CSVGGLAAEQYF. Written as DNA, the CDR3 is TGCAGCGTTGGGGGACTAGCGGCCGAGCAGTACTTC.

The chain carries TRBV29-1 and TRBJ1-4; TRBD1 matches at 7 bases. Germline V gene data show CDR1 as SQVTM and CDR2 as ANQGSEA. This CDR3 comprises 14 residues. Germline trimming cut 6 bases from V and 0 bases from J; bases unmatched to any gene: 4. In nucleotides, the CDR3 is TGCAGCGTCCAGACAGGGACAACTAATGAAAAACTGTTTTTT. Translation: CSVQTGTTNEKLFF.

The CDR3 protein is CASSSGGGVSSGNTIYF. The CDR3 nucleotides read TGTGCCAGCAGTTCCGGAGGGGGGGTGAGCTCTGGAAACACCATATATTTT. The chain carries TRBV28 and TRBJ1-3; the D gene is possibly TRBD1 (6 bases). V was clipped by 4 bases and J by 0 bases, with 16 bases between them. The V gene's germline CDR1 is MDHEN and CDR2 SYDVKM. The CDR3 totals 17 residues. Looking up the rest from reference TRBV28 and TRBJ1-3 gives the full variable domain: DVKVTQSSRYLVKRTGEKVFLECVQDMDHENMFWYRQDPGLGLRLIYFSYDVKMKEKGDIPEGYSVSREKKERFSLILESASTNQTSMYLCASSSGGGVSSGNTIYFGEGSWLTVV.

The V and J genes are TRBV9 and TRBJ1-6; 9 nucleotides agree with TRBD1. With 4 bases clipped from V and 10 bases from J, the junction kept 12 bases outside the gene matches. The CDR3 length is 16 residues. In germline, CDR1 is SGDLS, CDR2 YYNGEE. CDR3 DNA: TGTGCCAGCAGCACAACTGGGGGGACAGGGTACTCACCCCTCCACTTT. The encoded protein is CASSTTGGTGYSPLHF.

This chain uses TRBV15 with TRBJ2-1; 8 bases agree with TRBD1. V lost 0 bases and J lost 3; bases outside the gene matches: 4. The germline V gene has CDR1 LNHNV and CDR2 YYDKDF (reference sequence). The CDR3 consists of 16 residues. The CDR3 spells CATSRDAGQVYNEQFF. CDR3 DNA: TGTGCCACCAGCAGAGATGCGGGACAGGTCTACAATGAGCAGTTCTTC. The full variable domain, its missing parts supplied by reference TRBV15 and TRBJ2-1, is DAMVIQNPRYQVTQFGKPVTLSCSQTLNHNVMYWYQQKSSQAPKLLFHYYDKDFNNEADTPDNFQSRRPNTSFCFLDIRSPGLGDTAMYLCATSRDAGQVYNEQFFGPGTRLTVL.

In this sample, this clone turned up once. The chain recombines TRBV2 with TRBJ1-2; 11 bases align to TRBD1. V gave up 10 bases and J gave up 9 bases; unmatched junction bases: 16. This CDR3 has 15 amino acids. The V gene's germline CDR1 is SNHLY and CDR2 FYNNEI. The CDR3 sequence is CATRPRTGGALRYTF. Here the CDR3 DNA reads TGTGCCACTCGACCCAGGACAGGGGGCGCCTTGCGCTACACCTTC.

The chain combines TRBV5-4 with TRBJ2-1, with 10 bases that match TRBD2. Germline V gene data show CDR1 as SGHNT and CDR2 as YYREEE (reference sequence). The CDR3 totals 16 residues. V shed 0 bases, J shed 7 bases, and the junction held 7 bases outside the gene matches. The CDR3: CASSLGGTSVRNEQFF. CDR3 nucleotide sequence: TGTGCCAGCAGCTTGGGAGGGACTAGCGTTAGGAATGAGCAGTTCTTC.

V and J are TRBV10-3 and TRBJ2-2; D gene unclear. Trimming removed 7 bases from V and 1 base from J, with 4 bases in between. There are 12 residues in the CDR3. Germline V lookup: CDR1 ENHRY, CDR2 SYGVKD. CDR3: CAITQNTGELFF. In nucleotides, the CDR3 is TGTGCCATCACCCAGAACACCGGGGAGCTGTTTTTT.

The chain combines TRBV11-2 with TRBJ1-2, with TRBD1 matching over 7 bases. Germline values: CDR1 SGHAT, CDR2 FQNNGV. The V segment lost 0 bases and the J segment 4 bases; nucleotides outside the gene matches: 5. CDR3 length: 15 amino acids. The chain's CDR3 is CASSLDPGGLYGYTF. As DNA, the CDR3 is TGTGCCAGCAGCTTAGACCCAGGGGGGCTCTATGGCTACACCTTC.

J is TRBJ1-1 and V is TRBV7-2, with a weak D call TRBD1 (6 bases). Per the germline V gene, CDR1 is SGHTA and CDR2 is FQGNSA. The ends were cut back, 2 bases at V and 0 bases at J, with 19 bases in the middle. CDR3 size: 18 residues. CDR3 in amino acids: CASSLHPGGSVMNTEAFF. Here the CDR3 DNA reads TGTGCCAGCAGCTTACACCCGGGGGGCAGCGTTATGAACACTGAAGCTTTCTTT.

The CDR3 bases are TGTGCCAGCAGTCTATACGACGTCGGGACAGAGCATTTT. Its protein is CASSLYDVGTEHF. The genes are TRBV12-3 or TRBV12-4 and TRBJ1-5; 7 bases are shared with TRBD1. This CDR3 region has 13 residues. J was trimmed by 14 bases and V by 5 bases; bases with no gene match: 12.

The chain employs TRBV7-9 and TRBJ2-5, with 9 bases aligning to TRBD1. Losses at the gene ends were 6 bases for V and 5 bases for J; bases not matched to a gene: 10. The CDR3 consists of 15 residues. The germline gives CDR1 SEHNR, CDR2 FQNEAQ (reference sequence). The DNA of the CDR3 is TGTGCCAGCAGTCTTCAGGGACAGGGATCCGAGACCCAGTACTTC. It translates to CASSLQGQGSETQYF.

The chain employs TRBV19 and TRBJ2-6; D might be TRBD1 (6 bases). CDR3 length equals 13 residues. Germline V gene data show CDR1 as LNHDA and CDR2 as SQIVND (reference sequence). V lost 6 bases and J 3 bases, leaving 6 bases between the germline ends. The CDR3 spells CASRQGGANVLTF. The CDR3 DNA reads TGTGCCAGTAGACAGGGTGGGGCCAACGTCCTGACTTTC.

The V gene is TRBV15, the J gene TRBJ2-4, with 7 positions matching TRBD2. Trimming cost V 5 bases and J 3 bases; bases outside gene matches: 7. Germline V gene lookup returns CDR1 LNHNV and CDR2 YYDKDF (reference sequence). The CDR3 contains 15 residues. The CDR3 nucleotides are TGTGCCACCAGCGTCGGGGGGTTGGACAAAAACATTCAGTACTTC. It translates to CATSVGGLDKNIQYF.

This clone was detected once. The rearrangement uses TRBV9 and TRBJ2-7; D may be TRBD1 (7 bases). CDR1 and CDR2 from the germline V gene are SGDLS and YYNGEE. There are 15 residues in the CDR3. The ends were cut back, 0 bases at V and 1 base at J, with 11 bases in the middle. Here the CDR3 reads CASSVASGGSYEQYF. CDR3 DNA: TGTGCCAGCAGCGTAGCATCAGGGGGGTCCTACGAGCAGTACTTC. Complete variable domain (other parts from reference TRBV9 and TRBJ2-7): DSGVTQTPKHLITATGQRVTLRCSPRSGDLSVYWYQQSLDQGLQFLIQYYNGEERAKGNILERFSAQQFPDLHSELNLSSLELGDSALYFCASSVASGGSYEQYFGPGTRLTVT.

The chain carries TRBV15 and TRBJ2-5, with D perhaps matching TRBD1 (5 bases). Germline CDR1 reads LNHNV; CDR2 reads YYDKDF (reference sequence). CDR3 length: 16 amino acids. Trimming removed 2 bases at V and 1 base at J, with 14 bases between. CDR3 DNA: TGTGCCACCAGCAGAAAAACCTCTGGGGCCCAAGAGACCCAGTACTTC. It translates to CATSRKTSGAQETQYF.